The 22 T cell receptor beta chains below all came from one sample that was sequenced in a study of technical replicates of blood from a handful of donors. Sequencing used immunoSEQ multiplex PCR; TCRdb keeps in-frame clones, though not all of them. The sample includes approximately 100,000 clones, 95% to 96% of them seen just once. Sequencing used T cells isolated from PBMCs. These receptors all come from a human donor in good health.

V gene TRBV6-5 combines with J gene TRBJ2-1; weak D call: TRBD1 (5 bases). The germline gives CDR1 MNHEY, CDR2 SVGAGI. V dropped 2 bases and J dropped 7 bases, with 12 bases sitting between them. The CDR3 runs to 14 residues. The CDR3, as DNA: TGTGCCAGCAGTTACGGGGCTATGCGAAATGAGCAGTTCTTC. The encoded protein is CASSYGAMRNEQFF.

V gene TRBV5-6 combines with J gene TRBJ1-1, with 8 nucleotides matching TRBD1. Losses at the gene ends were 5 bases for V and 1 base for J; bases not matched to a gene: 13. Looked up from germline, CDR1 is SGHDT and CDR2 is YYEEEE. The CDR3 has 17 residues. The DNA of the CDR3 is TGTGCCAGCAGACGCGACAGGGGTACTAAACGGAACACTGAAGCTTTCTTT. Its protein product is CASRRDRGTKRNTEAFF. The full variable domain, with the rest looked up from reference TRBV5-6 and TRBJ1-1, is DAGVTQSPTHLIKTRGQQVTLRCSPKSGHDTVSWYQQALGQGPQFIFQYYEEEERQRGNFPDRFSGHQFPNYSSELNVNALLLGDSALYLCASRRDRGTKRNTEAFFGQGTRLTVV.

V is TRBV27 and J is TRBJ2-3; 11 nucleotides match TRBD2. Germline V gene lookup returns CDR1 MNHEY and CDR2 SMNVEV (reference sequence). The trim removed 6 bases at V and 5 bases at J, leaving 7 bases unmatched. There are 15 residues in the CDR3. The DNA for the CDR3 is TGTGCCAGCAGCGACCGGCTAGCGGGAGGAGATACGCAGTATTTT. Its translation is CASSDRLAGGDTQYF.

This clone is a singleton in its sample. This chain joins TRBV5-1 and TRBJ2-3; tentative D call: TRBD2 (5 bases). The CDR3 spans 16 residues. Germline lookup yields CDR1 SGHRS and CDR2 YFSETQ. Between the trimmed V and J ends, which lost 3 bases and 0 bases, there was a span of 14 bases. CDR3 DNA sequence: TGCGCCAGCAGCTACCCCGACTACCTTAGCACAGATACGCAGTATTTT. Protein sequence: CASSYPDYLSTDTQYF.

V gene TRBV28 combines with J gene TRBJ1-1, with D unresolved. Germline V gives CDR1 MDHEN, CDR2 SYDVKM. Trimming stripped 8 bases from V and 1 base from J, with 11 bases between. The CDR3 loop spans 13 amino acids. Here the CDR3 DNA reads TGTGCCAGCGAGGGCGTCGAGAACACTGAAGCTTTCTTT. Translating gives CASEGVENTEAFF. Supplemented by reference TRBV28 and TRBJ1-1, the full variable domain reads DVKVTQSSRYLVKRTGEKVFLECVQDMDHENMFWYRQDPGLGLRLIYFSYDVKMKEKGDIPEGYSVSREKKERFSLILESASTNQTSMYLCASEGVENTEAFFGQGTRLTVV.

The CDR3 DNA is TGTGCCAGCAGCTCCCGACTCCTACAAAAAGCCCAGTTCTTC. It is translated as CASSSRLLQKAQFF. The J gene is TRBJ2-1, the V gene TRBV13; D uncertain. This CDR3 has 14 amino acids. Germline V gene sequence: CDR1 PRHDT, CDR2 FYEKMQ (reference sequence). Between the trimmed V and J ends, which lost 4 bases and 13 bases, there was a span of 20 bases.

The rearrangement joins TRBV28 to TRBJ2-7; TRBD1 might be the D (6 bases). Looked up from germline, CDR1 is MDHEN and CDR2 is SYDVKM. CDR3 length: 14 amino acids. Trimming took off 3 bases at V and 3 bases at J, with 12 bases between the two ends. The CDR3 coding sequence is TGTGCCAGCAGTTTTTCTGCAGGGGACTACGAGCAGTACTTC. Protein sequence: CASSFSAGDYEQYF.

Of note for this clone: An end of the junction does not agree with germline; a read error may underlie this. CDR3 sequence reads: CASSPTMGQGSSEQYF. The CDR3 DNA is TGTGCCAGCAGCCCCACAATGGGACAGGGGTCCTCCGAGCAGTACTTC. V usage is TRBV11-1 and J usage is TRBJ2-7; TRBD1 matches at 10 bases. CDR1 is SGHAT and CDR2 is FQDESV in the germline V gene (reference sequence). The CDR3 has 16 amino acids.

This clone was found once. DNA for the CDR3: TGTGCCAGCAGCGTCGGGACTAGCGGCTACGAGCAGTACTTC. As protein: CASSVGTSGYEQYF. The chain combines TRBV28 with TRBJ2-7; 11 nucleotides agree with TRBD2. Trimming cost V 6 bases and J 3 bases; bases outside gene matches: 4. Germline-derived CDR1 and CDR2 are MDHEN and SYDVKM. There are 14 residues in the CDR3.

The gene calls are TRBV7-9 and TRBJ2-1; D is possibly TRBD2 (7 bases). Germline V gives CDR1 SEHNR, CDR2 FQNEAQ (reference sequence). V was cut by 5 bases and J by 9 bases, with 20 bases left in between. The CDR3 sequence is 15 residues long. For the CDR3, the DNA is TGTGCCAGCAGCCGAAATCGAGGGGGGGCCTTTGAGCAGTTCTTC. It codes for CASSRNRGGAFEQFF.

The chain has TRBV6-1 and TRBJ2-7; tentatively, D is TRBD1 (6 bases). The CDR3 totals 14 residues. Germline loops: CDR1 MNHNS, CDR2 SASEGT. Trimming cost V 7 bases and J 1 base, with 14 bases left between them. In DNA, the CDR3 is TGTGCCAGCAAAGTAGGGGGTCTTTCCTACGAGCAGTACTTC. This sequence encodes CASKVGGLSYEQYF.

The chain recombines TRBV4-1 with TRBJ1-3; weak D call: TRBD1 (6 bases). Trimming removed 0 bases at V and 6 bases at J, with 15 bases between. Germline V gives CDR1 MGHRA, CDR2 YSYEKL. CDR3 length equals 16 residues. The CDR3 coding sequence is TGCGCCAGCAGCCAAGAGGGTAGGGGGAGGGTAAACACCATATATTTT. Its translation: CASSQEGRGRVNTIYF.

This clone was observed once. The genes are TRBV5-6 and TRBJ1-1; D is ambiguous. Trimming took 4 bases from V and 7 from J, leaving 14 bases between them. Germline V gives CDR1 SGHDT, CDR2 YYEEEE. There are 13 residues in the CDR3. The CDR3 loop reads CASSPQFGVEAFF. For the CDR3, the DNA is TGTGCCAGCAGCCCGCAATTCGGGGTTGAAGCTTTCTTT. Variable domain in full (rest from reference TRBV5-6 and TRBJ1-1): DAGVTQSPTHLIKTRGQQVTLRCSPKSGHDTVSWYQQALGQGPQFIFQYYEEEERQRGNFPDRFSGHQFPNYSSELNVNALLLGDSALYLCASSPQFGVEAFFGQGTRLTVV.

The rearrangement links TRBV10-3 to TRBJ2-3, with TRBD1 as a possible D gene (7 bases). This CDR3 region has 13 residues. Deletions cut 11 bases from V and 2 bases from J, with 14 bases between. Germline V lookup: CDR1 ENHRY, CDR2 SYGVKD. CDR3 DNA sequence: TGTGCCTCGGGGGACAGAGACACAGATACGCAGTATTTT. This codes for CASGDRDTDTQYF.

This chain uses TRBV4-2 with TRBJ1-1; TRBD1 might be the D (6 bases). CDR3 length: 14 amino acids. Trimming took off 1 base at V and 5 bases at J, with 11 bases between the two ends. CDR1 is LGHNA, CDR2 YNFKEQ, per germline. CDR3 bases: TGTGCCAGCAGCCAAGCGGTGGGGGCGACTGAAGCTTTCTTT. It is translated as CASSQAVGATEAFF.

The genes are TRBV6-1 and TRBJ1-1; D is uncertain. Trimming removed 7 bases from V and 1 base from J, with 10 bases in between. CDR3 length equals 13 residues. Germline CDR1 is MNHNS and CDR2 is SASEGT. CDR3 amino acids: CASKLVANTEAFF. CDR3 nucleotides: TGTGCCAGCAAATTAGTAGCGAACACTGAAGCTTTCTTT.

The rearrangement joins TRBV28 to TRBJ2-7; 8 bases agree with TRBD1. Looked up from germline, CDR1 is MDHEN and CDR2 is SYDVKM. J lost 6 bases, V lost 1 base, and 11 bases had no gene match. This CDR3 is built from 16 residues. CDR3 protein: CASSLYRTGQVGEQYF. The CDR3 bases are TGTGCCAGCAGTTTATACCGGACAGGGCAAGTAGGCGAGCAGTACTTC.

V and J are TRBV15 and TRBJ1-4; 8 bases align to TRBD1. Trimming removed 2 bases from V and 5 bases from J; junction bases left unmatched: 4. Germline V lookup: CDR1 LNHNV, CDR2 YYDKDF (reference sequence). The CDR3 contains 15 residues. DNA of the CDR3: TGTGCCACCAGCAGAATAGGACAGGGAAATGAAAAACTGTTTTTT. Translated, it gives CATSRIGQGNEKLFF. The full variable domain, in which reference TRBV15 and TRBJ1-4 provide the parts outside the CDR3, is DAMVIQNPRYQVTQFGKPVTLSCSQTLNHNVMYWYQQKSSQAPKLLFHYYDKDFNNEADTPDNFQSRRPNTSFCFLDIRSPGLGDTAMYLCATSRIGQGNEKLFFGSGTQLSVL.

The chain uses TRBV29-1 and TRBJ2-1; 7 bases align to TRBD2. The CDR3 extends over 13 amino acids. V lost 7 bases to trimming and J lost 3 bases; unmatched junction nucleotides: 6. Looked up from germline, CDR1 is SQVTM and CDR2 is ANQGSEA. DNA of the CDR3: TGCAGCGCGGGGGGTTTGGGCTACAATGAGCAGTTCTTC. This translates into CSAGGLGYNEQFF.

The V call is TRBV19, the J call TRBJ2-1, with D perhaps TRBD2 (6 bases). In germline, CDR1 is LNHDA, CDR2 SQIVND (reference sequence). The germline V and J ends were trimmed by 4 bases and 1 base, with 11 bases remaining between them. The CDR3 spans 15 residues. The CDR3 DNA reads TGTGCCAGTAGTACCCAAGCGGGTTCCTACAATGAGCAGTTCTTC. This gives the protein CASSTQAGSYNEQFF.

The chain couples TRBV7-9 to TRBJ2-7; 8 bases are shared with TRBD2. The V segment lost 1 base and the J segment 3 bases; nucleotides outside the gene matches: 2. The CDR3 has 14 amino acids. Germline-derived CDR1 and CDR2 are SEHNR and FQNEAQ (reference sequence). The chain's CDR3 is CASSLGTSYYEQYF. CDR3 in DNA: TGTGCCAGCAGCTTAGGGACTAGCTACTACGAGCAGTACTTC.

This clone was found a few times. The rearrangement uses TRBV18 and TRBJ2-1, with TRBD2 matching over 7 bases. This CDR3 is 16 amino acids long. Germline trimming cut 3 bases from V and 2 bases from J; bases unmatched to any gene: 7. Looked up from germline, CDR1 is KGHSH and CDR2 is LQKENI. CDR3 sequence (DNA): TGTGCCAGCTCACCCCCATGGGGGAGGGCCTACAATGAGCAGTTCTTC. Translating gives CASSPPWGRAYNEQFF.